A single sample is the source of the 8 T cell receptor beta chains below, sequenced in a study of human T cells and chemical hapten exposure. TCRdb itself ran the RACE reads through MiXCR, one entry per CDR3 protein. The table has 250,000 or so distinct CDR3 sequences, 7.7% seen once. Regarding time point: pre-sensitization, week 0. Treatment defined: therapeutic diphenylcyclopropenone sensitization with weekly scalp DPC. The starting material was whole blood, obtained in connection with sensitization to the hapten diphenylcyclopropenone (DPC). Every receptor here comes from a man aged 18 to 30 with alopecia areata. Some clones in this sample may be carry-over from other donors' samples.

The table lists this clonotype with a few counts. This chain uses TRBV6-2 or TRBV6-3 with TRBJ2-1, with TRBD2 identical over 12 bases. The length of the CDR3 is 17 residues. Germline lookup yields CDR1 MNHEY and CDR2 SVGEGT. With 2 bases clipped from V and 8 bases from J, the junction kept 10 bases outside the gene matches. The CDR3 sequence: CASSYPRLAGESYEQFF. CDR3 nucleotides: TGTGCCAGCAGTTACCCGAGACTAGCGGGGGAAAGCTATGAGCAGTTCTTC.

Many counts were recorded for this clonotype. The rearrangement uses TRBV12-3 or TRBV12-4 and TRBJ2-5; D possibly corresponds to TRBD1 (5 bases). The length of the CDR3 is 14 residues. The V gene lost 5 bases and the J gene lost 3 bases, with 13 bases spanning the gap. CDR3: CASSPTRGKETQYF. The CDR3 coding sequence is TGTGCCAGCAGTCCTACAAGGGGTAAAGAGACCCAGTACTTC.

In this sample, this clonotype turned up a few times. The V gene is TRBV9, the J gene TRBJ2-1; TRBD1 agrees at 10 bases. The CDR3 consists of 19 residues. V lost 0 bases to trimming and J lost 4 bases; unmatched junction nucleotides: 13. Germline assignment: CDR1 SGDLS and CDR2 YYNGEE. The CDR3 region has the DNA TGTGCCAGCAGCGTAGCAAGGACAGGGGGTATGTCTGCTTACAATGAGCAGTTCTTC. This codes for CASSVARTGGMSAYNEQFF. Complete variable domain (other parts from reference TRBV9 and TRBJ2-1): DSGVTQTPKHLITATGQRVTLRCSPRSGDLSVYWYQQSLDQGLQFLIQYYNGEERAKGNILERFSAQQFPDLHSELNLSSLELGDSALYFCASSVARTGGMSAYNEQFFGPGTRLTVL.

The V gene is TRBV24-1, the J gene TRBJ2-5, with TRBD1 matching over 8 bases. V lost 7 bases, J lost 3 bases, and 6 bases stayed unmatched. Germline CDR1 and CDR2: KGHDR and SFDVKD. The CDR3 has 14 residues. In DNA form, the CDR3 reads TGTGCCACCAGCCAGACAGGGGCCGAAGAGACCCAGTACTTC. Its translation is CATSQTGAEETQYF.

The genes are TRBV5-5 and TRBJ1-2; D ambiguous. Trimming removed 0 bases at V and 4 bases at J, with 10 bases between. This CDR3 is 14 amino acids long. Germline values: CDR1 SGHKS, CDR2 YYEKEE (reference sequence). Here the CDR3 DNA reads TGTGCCAGCAGCTTGGGATCATCCGGCTATGGCTACACCTTC. Translated: CASSLGSSGYGYTF.

Only a few counts were recorded for this clonotype. This chain links TRBV28 with TRBJ2-5; 12 bases are a match to TRBD2. The CDR3 is made up of 17 amino acids. After removal of 1 base from V and 5 bases from J, the junction contained 8 bases not matched to a gene. Germline lookup yields CDR1 MDHEN and CDR2 SYDVKM. The CDR3, as DNA: TGTGCCAGCAGTTTATTCGGACTAGCGGGGTTGGAGGAGACCCAGTACTTC. This translates into CASSLFGLAGLEETQYF.

The table lists this clonotype with many counts. The V call is TRBV20-1, the J call TRBJ1-6, with 8 bases aligning to TRBD1. The CDR3 runs 13 residues. V gave up 3 bases and J gave up 10 bases; unmatched junction bases: 5. Per the germline V gene, CDR1 is DFQATT and CDR2 is SNEGSKA (reference sequence). The CDR3 nucleotides read TGCAGTGCTAGCGGGGACAGGCACTCACCCCTCCACTTT. This encodes CSASGDRHSPLHF.

This clonotype was recorded at least ten times. The chain employs TRBV5-1 and TRBJ2-2; D is undetermined. V was pared by 1 base and J by 8 bases, with 9 bases between. Germline V gives CDR1 SGHRS, CDR2 YFSETQ. This CDR3 is 13 amino acids long. CDR3 DNA sequence: TGCGCCAGCAGCTTGACACTCTTTGGGGAGCTGTTTTTT. This gives the protein CASSLTLFGELFF. Filled out from reference TRBV5-1 and TRBJ2-2, the complete variable domain reads KAGVTQTPRYLIKTRGQQVTLSCSPISGHRSVSWYQQTPGQGLQFLFEYFSETQRNKGNFPGRFSGRQFSNSRSEMNVSTLELGDSALYLCASSLTLFGELFFGEGSRLTVL.